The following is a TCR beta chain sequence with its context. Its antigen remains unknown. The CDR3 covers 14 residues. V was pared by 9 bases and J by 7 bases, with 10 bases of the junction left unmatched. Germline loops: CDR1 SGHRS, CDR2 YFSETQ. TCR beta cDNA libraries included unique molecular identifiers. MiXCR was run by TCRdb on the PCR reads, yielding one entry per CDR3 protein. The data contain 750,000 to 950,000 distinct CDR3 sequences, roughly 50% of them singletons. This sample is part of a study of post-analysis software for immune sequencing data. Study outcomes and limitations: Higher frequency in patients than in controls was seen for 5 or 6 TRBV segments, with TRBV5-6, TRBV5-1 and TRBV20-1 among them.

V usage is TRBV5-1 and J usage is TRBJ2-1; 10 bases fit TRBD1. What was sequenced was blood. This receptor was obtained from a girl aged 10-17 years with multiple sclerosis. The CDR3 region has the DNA TGCGCCACCCACCGAGGGGACAGGGGAAATGAGCAGTTCTTC. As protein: CATHRGDRGNEQFF.